Given below is one T cell receptor (beta chain) in context. The target antigen is unknown. CD8+ and CD4+ T cells taken from blood had their TCR beta sequenced. TEMRA cells underwent FACS enrichment and CD8+ and CD4+ T cells underwent negative isolation. Reverse transcription of about 0.45 to 1 ug RNA was performed with random hexamers. The TCR beta CDR3 was amplified by immunoSEQ multiplex PCR across 54 Vbeta, 13 Jbeta. TCRdb re-derived calls from the immunoSEQ multiplex PCR reads in MiXCR, one entry per CDR3 protein. The profile shows 400,000 or so distinct CDR3 sequences, around 85% of them singletons. CDR1 and CDR2 (germline): LGHDT, YNNKEL (reference sequence). The CDR3 sequence is 14 residues long. Trimming stripped 5 bases from V and 10 bases from J, with 15 bases between. The sample comes from a study of CD8 T cells in Susac syndrome. Broader study findings: An acknowledgment was made by the study that its TCR sequencing and HLA analysis involved relatively few individuals.

The specimen was CD8+ T cells from PBMCs. This chain joins TRBV3-1 and TRBJ1-6; perhaps TRBD1 as D (6 bases). The source of this sequence is a human donor with multiple sclerosis. The CDR3 region is CASSETGGSSPLHF. In nucleotides, the CDR3 is TGTGCCAGCAGCGAAACGGGGGGCAGCTCACCCCTCCACTTT.